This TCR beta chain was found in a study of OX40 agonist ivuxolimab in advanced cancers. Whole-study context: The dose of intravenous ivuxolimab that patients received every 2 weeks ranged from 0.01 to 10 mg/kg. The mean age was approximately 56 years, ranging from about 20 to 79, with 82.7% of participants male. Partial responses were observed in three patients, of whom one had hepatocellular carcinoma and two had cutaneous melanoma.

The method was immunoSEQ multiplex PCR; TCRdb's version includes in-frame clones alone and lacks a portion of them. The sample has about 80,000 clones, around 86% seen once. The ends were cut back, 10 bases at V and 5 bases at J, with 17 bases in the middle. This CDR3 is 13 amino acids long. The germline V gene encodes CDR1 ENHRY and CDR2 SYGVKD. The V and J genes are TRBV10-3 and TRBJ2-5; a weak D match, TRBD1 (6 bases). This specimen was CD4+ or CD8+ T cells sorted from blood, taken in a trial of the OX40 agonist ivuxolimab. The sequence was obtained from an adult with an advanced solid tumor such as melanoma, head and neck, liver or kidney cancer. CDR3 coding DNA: TGTGCCACCCAGGGGTCCCGTCCTGAGACCCAGTACTTC. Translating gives CATQGSRPETQYF.